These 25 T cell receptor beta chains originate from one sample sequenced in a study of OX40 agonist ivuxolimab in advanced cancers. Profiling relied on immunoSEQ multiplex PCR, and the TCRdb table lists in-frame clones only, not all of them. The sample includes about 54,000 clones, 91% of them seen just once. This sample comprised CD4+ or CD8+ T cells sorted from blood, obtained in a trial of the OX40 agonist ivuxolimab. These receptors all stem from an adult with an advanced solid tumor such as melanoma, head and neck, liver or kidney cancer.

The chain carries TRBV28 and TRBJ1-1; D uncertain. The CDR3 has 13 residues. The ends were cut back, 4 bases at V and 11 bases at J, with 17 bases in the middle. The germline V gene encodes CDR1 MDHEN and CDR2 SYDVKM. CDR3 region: CASSSRTVYEAFF. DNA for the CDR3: TGTGCCAGCAGTTCAAGGACGGTTTATGAGGCTTTCTTT.

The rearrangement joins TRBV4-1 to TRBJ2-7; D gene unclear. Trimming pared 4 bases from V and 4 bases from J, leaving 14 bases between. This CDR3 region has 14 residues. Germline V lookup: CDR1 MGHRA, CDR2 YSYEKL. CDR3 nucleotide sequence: TGCGCCAGCAGCCTAACTCCGGACGGATACGAGCAGTACTTC. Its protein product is CASSLTPDGYEQYF.

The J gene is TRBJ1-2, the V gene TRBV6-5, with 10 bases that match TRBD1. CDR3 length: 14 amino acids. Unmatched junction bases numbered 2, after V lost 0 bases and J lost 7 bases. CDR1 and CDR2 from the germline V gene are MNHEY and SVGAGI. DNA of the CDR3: TGTGCCAGCAGTTACTCCGGGACAGGGGTTGGCTACACCTTC. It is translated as CASSYSGTGVGYTF.

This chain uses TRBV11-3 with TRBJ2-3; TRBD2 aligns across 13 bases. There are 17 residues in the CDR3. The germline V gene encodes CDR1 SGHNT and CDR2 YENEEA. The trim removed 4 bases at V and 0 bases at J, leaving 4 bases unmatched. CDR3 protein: CASSSRLAGGSTDTQYF. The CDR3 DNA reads TGTGCCAGCAGCTCCCGACTAGCGGGGGGTAGCACAGATACGCAGTATTTT.

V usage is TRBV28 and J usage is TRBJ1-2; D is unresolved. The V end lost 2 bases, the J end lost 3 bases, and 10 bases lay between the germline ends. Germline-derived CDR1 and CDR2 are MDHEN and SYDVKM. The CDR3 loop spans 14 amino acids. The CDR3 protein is CASSLDLADYGYTF. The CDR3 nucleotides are TGTGCCAGCAGTTTAGATCTGGCGGACTATGGCTACACCTTC.

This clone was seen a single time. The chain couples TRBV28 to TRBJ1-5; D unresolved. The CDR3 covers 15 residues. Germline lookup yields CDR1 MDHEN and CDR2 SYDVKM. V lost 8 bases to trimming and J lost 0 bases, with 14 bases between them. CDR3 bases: TGTGCCAGCCTCGACGAGGCCTATAGCAATCAGCCCCAGCATTTT. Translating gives CASLDEAYSNQPQHF.

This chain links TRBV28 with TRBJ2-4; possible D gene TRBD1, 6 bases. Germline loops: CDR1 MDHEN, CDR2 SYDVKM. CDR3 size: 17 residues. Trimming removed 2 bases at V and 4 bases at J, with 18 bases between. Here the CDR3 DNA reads TGTGCCAGCAGTTTAGAACGGGACACCAACGCTAAAAACATTCAGTACTTC. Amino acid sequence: CASSLERDTNAKNIQYF.

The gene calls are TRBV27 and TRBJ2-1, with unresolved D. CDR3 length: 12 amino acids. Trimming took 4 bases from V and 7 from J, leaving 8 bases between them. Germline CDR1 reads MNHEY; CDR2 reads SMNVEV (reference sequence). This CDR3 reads CASSSLGNEQFF. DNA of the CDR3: TGTGCCAGCAGTTCCCTGGGGAATGAGCAGTTCTTC.

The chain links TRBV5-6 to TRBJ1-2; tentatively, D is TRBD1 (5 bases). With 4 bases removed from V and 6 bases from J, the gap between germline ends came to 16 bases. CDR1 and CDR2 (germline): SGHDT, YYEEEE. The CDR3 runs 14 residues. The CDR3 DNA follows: TGTGCCAGCAGCCCTAGGTGGGGCAGGGATGGCTACACCTTC. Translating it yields CASSPRWGRDGYTF.

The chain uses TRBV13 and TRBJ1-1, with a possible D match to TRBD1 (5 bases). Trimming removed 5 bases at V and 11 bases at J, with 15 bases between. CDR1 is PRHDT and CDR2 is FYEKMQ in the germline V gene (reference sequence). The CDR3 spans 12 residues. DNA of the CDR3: TGTGCCAGCAGCCGGTTGCAGGGTGGGGCTTTCTTT. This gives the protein CASSRLQGGAFF.

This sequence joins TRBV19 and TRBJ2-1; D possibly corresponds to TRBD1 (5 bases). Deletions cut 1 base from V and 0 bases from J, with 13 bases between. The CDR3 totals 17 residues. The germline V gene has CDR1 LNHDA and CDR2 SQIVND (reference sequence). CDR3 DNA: TGTGCCAGTAGTATAGGATTGGGGCAGAGCTCCTACAATGAGCAGTTCTTC. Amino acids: CASSIGLGQSSYNEQFF.

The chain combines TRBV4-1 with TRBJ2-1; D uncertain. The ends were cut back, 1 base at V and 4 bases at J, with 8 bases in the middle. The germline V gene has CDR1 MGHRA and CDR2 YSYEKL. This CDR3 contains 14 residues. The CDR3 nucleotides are TGCGCCAGCAGCCAAGCGAGAGGATACAATGAGCAGTTCTTC. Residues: CASSQARGYNEQFF.

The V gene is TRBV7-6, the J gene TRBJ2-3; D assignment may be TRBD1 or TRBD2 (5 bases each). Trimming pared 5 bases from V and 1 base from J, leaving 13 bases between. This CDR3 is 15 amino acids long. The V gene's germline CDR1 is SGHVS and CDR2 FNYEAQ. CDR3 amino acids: CASSSPRGGTDTQYF. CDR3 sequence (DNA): TGTGCCAGCAGCAGCCCAAGAGGGGGCACAGATACGCAGTATTTT.

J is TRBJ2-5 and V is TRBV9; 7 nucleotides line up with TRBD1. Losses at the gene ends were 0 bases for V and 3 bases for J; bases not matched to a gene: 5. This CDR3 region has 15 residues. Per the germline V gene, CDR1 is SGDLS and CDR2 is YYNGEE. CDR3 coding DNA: TGTGCCAGCAGCGTAGAGGGGGCCCCGAAAGAGACCCAGTACTTC. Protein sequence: CASSVEGAPKETQYF.

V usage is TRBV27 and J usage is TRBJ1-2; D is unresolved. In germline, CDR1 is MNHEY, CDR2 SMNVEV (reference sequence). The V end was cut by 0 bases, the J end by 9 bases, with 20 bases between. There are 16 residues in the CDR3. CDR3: CASSLSADHSSISYTF. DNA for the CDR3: TGTGCCAGCAGTTTATCGGCGGATCATTCCTCTATAAGCTACACCTTC.

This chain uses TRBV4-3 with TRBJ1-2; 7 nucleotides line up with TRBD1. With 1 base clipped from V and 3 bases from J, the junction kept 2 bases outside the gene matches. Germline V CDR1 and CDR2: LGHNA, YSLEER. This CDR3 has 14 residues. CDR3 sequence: CASSQGTGDYGYTF. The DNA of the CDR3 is TGCGCCAGCAGCCAAGGGACAGGAGACTATGGCTACACCTTC.

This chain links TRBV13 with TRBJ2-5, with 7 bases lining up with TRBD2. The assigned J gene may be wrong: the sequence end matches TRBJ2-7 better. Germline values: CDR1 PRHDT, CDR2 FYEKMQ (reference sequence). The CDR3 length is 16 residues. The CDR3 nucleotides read TGTGCCAGCAGCTTATGGGGGGGACCCTCCTCCTACGAGCAGTACTTC. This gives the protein CASSLWGGPSSYEQYF.

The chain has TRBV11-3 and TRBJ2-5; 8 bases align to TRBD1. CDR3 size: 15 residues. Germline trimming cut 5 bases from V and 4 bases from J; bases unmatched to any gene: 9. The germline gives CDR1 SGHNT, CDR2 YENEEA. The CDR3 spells CASSHRTGRSETQYF. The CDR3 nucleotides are TGTGCCAGCAGCCACCGGACAGGGAGGTCAGAGACCCAGTACTTC.

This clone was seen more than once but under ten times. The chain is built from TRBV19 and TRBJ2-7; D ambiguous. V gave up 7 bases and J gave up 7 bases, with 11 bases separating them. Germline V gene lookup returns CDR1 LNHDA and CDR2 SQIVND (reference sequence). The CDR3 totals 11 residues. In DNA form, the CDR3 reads TGTGCCAGTACGACACCTGGTGAGCAGTACTTC. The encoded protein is CASTTPGEQYF.

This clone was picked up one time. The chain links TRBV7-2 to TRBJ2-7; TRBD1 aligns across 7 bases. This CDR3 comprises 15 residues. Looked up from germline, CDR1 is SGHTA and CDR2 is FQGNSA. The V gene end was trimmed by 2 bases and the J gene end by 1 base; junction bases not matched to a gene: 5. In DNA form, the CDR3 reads TGTGCCAGCAGCTTATTCCGGACAGGTTCCTACGAGCAGTACTTC. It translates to CASSLFRTGSYEQYF.

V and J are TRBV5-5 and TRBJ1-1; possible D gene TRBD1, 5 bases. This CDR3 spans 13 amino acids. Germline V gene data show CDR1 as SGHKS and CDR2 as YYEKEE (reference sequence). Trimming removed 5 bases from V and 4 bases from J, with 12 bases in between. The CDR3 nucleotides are TGTGCCAGCAGTTCGGGGACCGGCACTGAAGCTTTCTTT. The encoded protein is CASSSGTGTEAFF.

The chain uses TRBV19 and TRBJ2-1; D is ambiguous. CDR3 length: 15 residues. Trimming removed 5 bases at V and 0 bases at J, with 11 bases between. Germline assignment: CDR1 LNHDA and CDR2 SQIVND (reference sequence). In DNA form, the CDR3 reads TGTGCCAGTAGTTGGGGAATAAGCTCCTACAATGAGCAGTTCTTC. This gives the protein CASSWGISSYNEQFF. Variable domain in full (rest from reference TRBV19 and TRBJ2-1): DGGITQSPKYLFRKEGQNVTLSCEQNLNHDAMYWYRQDPGQGLRLIYYSQIVNDFQKGDIAEGYSVSREKKESFPLTVTSAQKNPTAFYLCASSWGISSYNEQFFGPGTRLTVL.

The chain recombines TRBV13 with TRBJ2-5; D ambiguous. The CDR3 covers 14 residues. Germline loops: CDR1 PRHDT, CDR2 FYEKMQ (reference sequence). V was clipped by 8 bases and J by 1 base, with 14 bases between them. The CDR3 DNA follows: TGTGCCAGCTTAAGGACGGACCTCCAAGAGACCCAGTACTTC. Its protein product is CASLRTDLQETQYF.

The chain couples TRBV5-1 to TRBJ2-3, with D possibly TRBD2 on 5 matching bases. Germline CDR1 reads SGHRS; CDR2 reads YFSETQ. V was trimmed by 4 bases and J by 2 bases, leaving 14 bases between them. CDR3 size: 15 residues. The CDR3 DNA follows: TGCGCCAGCAGCCCCAGGTCGAGGGACACAGATACGCAGTATTTT. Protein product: CASSPRSRDTDTQYF.

The CDR3 region has the DNA TGCGCCAGCAGCCAAGATCGGGGAGTGAACACTGAAGCTTTCTTT. It specifies CASSQDRGVNTEAFF. J is TRBJ1-1 and V is TRBV4-3; D is unclear. The CDR3 has 15 amino acids. V shed 0 bases and J shed 0 bases, with 8 bases lying between them. Germline V gene data show CDR1 as LGHNA and CDR2 as YSLEER.